This T cell receptor (beta chain) derives from a study of OX40 agonist ivuxolimab in advanced cancers. TCRdb's table, derived via immunoSEQ multiplex PCR, lists solely in-frame clones and lacks some. Of under 13,000 clones detected, 75% to 90% appear once; the ten largest clones hold more than 12%. This receptor was identified in an adult with an advanced solid tumor such as melanoma, head and neck, liver or kidney cancer. Sample: CD4+ or CD8+ T cells sorted from blood, taken in a trial of the OX40 agonist ivuxolimab.

The CDR3 loop reads CASSYLSSGDEQYF. For the CDR3, the DNA is TGTGCCAGCAGTTACTTAAGTTCCGGGGACGAGCAGTACTTC. The V call is TRBV6-6, the J call TRBJ2-7, with D perhaps matching TRBD2 (5 bases). The CDR3 is 14 residues long. CDR1 is MNHNY, CDR2 SVGAGI, per germline (reference sequence). V lost 1 base to trimming and J lost 5 bases, with 12 bases between them.